This T cell receptor beta chain appears in the sequencing data of a study of control samples from healthy donors and cancer patients. CDR1 and CDR2 from the germline V gene are SGDLS and YYNGEE. Trimming cost V 0 bases and J 4 bases, with 13 bases left between them. The CDR3 runs to 15 residues. The assay was immunoSEQ multiplex PCR, and TCRdb's table has in-frame clones only and misses some. The repertoire holds about 130,000 clones, 87% seen once, with around 1.8% in the top ten. The sequenced sample consisted of blood. The rearrangement uses TRBV9 and TRBJ1-2; D not resolved. The TCR comes from a man younger than 35 in good health. The CDR3 here is CASSVVGDTPYGYTF. The CDR3 DNA reads as TGTGCCAGCAGCGTAGTCGGCGACACCCCCTATGGCTACACCTTC.